One and the same sample provided the 5 T cell receptor beta chains below, sequenced in a study of T cell responses to AZD1222 COVID-19 vaccine. Clones were read by immunoSEQ multiplex PCR, and TCRdb kept only the in-frame ones, dropping some. The sample lists 150,000 to 160,000 clones, about nine tenths occurring once. The sequences come from peripheral blood, collected on day 0 of MenACWY control vaccination. These receptor sequences come from an adult in good health.

V and J are TRBV6-1 and TRBJ2-7, with D perhaps TRBD1 or TRBD2 (6 bases each). Deletions cut 2 bases from V and 2 bases from J, with 19 bases between. The CDR3 consists of 17 residues. Germline V gene lookup returns CDR1 MNHNS and CDR2 SASEGT. The CDR3 coding sequence is TGTGCCAGCAGTGAAATGCCCGGGGGCGCGGGGACCTACGAGCAGTACTTC. Protein: CASSEMPGGAGTYEQYF.

This chain links TRBV4-1 with TRBJ1-6; TRBD1 matches at 8 bases. CDR1 and CDR2 from the germline V gene are MGHRA and YSYEKL. After removal of 4 bases from V and 3 bases from J, the junction contained 5 bases not matched to a gene. This CDR3 has 16 residues. CDR3 protein: CASSREDRDYNSPLHF. The CDR3 nucleotides read TGCGCCAGCAGCCGAGAGGACAGGGACTATAATTCACCCCTCCACTTT.

This clone was detected once. CDR3 sequence (DNA): TGTGCCAGCGCGGGTCAGGGGGGTTATCAGCCCCAGCATTTT. Translating it yields CASAGQGGYQPQHF. V gene TRBV6-5 combines with J gene TRBJ1-5; 7 nucleotides align to TRBD1. Germline V CDR1 and CDR2: MNHEY, SVGAGI. V shed 8 bases and J 5 bases; nucleotides not matched to a gene: 9. This CDR3 comprises 14 residues.

The V and J genes are TRBV18 and TRBJ2-3; 7 bases line up with TRBD2. Germline V gene lookup returns CDR1 KGHSH and CDR2 LQKENI. The J segment lost 1 base and the V segment lost 7 bases, leaving 2 bases of the junction unmatched. The CDR3 contains 13 residues. This CDR3 reads CASFAGGTDTQYF. The CDR3 DNA follows: TGTGCCAGCTTTGCGGGGGGCACAGATACGCAGTATTTT.

The rearrangement links TRBV2 to TRBJ1-2; maybe TRBD1 (6 bases). Trimming shortened V by 6 bases and J by 1 base, and 21 bases separated the two germline ends. The CDR3 length is 17 residues. CDR1 and CDR2 from the germline V gene are SNHLY and FYNNEI. The CDR3 DNA follows: TGTGCCAGCAGCGACCGAAGGGACAAAAGCGGTAACTATGGCTACACCTTC. Translating gives CASSDRRDKSGNYGYTF.